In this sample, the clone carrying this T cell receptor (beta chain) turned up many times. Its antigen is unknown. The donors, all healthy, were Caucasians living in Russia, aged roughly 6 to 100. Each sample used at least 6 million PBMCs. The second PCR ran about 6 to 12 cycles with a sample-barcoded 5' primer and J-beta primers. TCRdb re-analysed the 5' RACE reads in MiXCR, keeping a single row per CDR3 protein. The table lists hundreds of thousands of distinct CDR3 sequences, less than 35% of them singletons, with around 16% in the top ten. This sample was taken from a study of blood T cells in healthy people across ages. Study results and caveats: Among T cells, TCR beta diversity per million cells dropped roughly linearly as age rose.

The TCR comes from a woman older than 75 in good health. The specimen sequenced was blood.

CDR3 protein: CSARDMAGSDYGYTF. CDR3 in DNA: TGCAGTGCTAGAGATATGGCAGGGAGTGACTATGGCTACACCTTC. The rearrangement joins TRBV20-1 to TRBJ1-2; maybe TRBD1 (5 bases). V gave up 0 bases and J gave up 3 bases, with 14 bases separating them. CDR3 length: 15 amino acids. CDR1 DFQATT and CDR2 SNEGSKA come from the germline V gene (reference sequence).